Below, 22 T cell receptor beta chains from the same sample are listed, as sequenced in a study of OX40 agonist ivuxolimab in advanced cancers. Assay used: immunoSEQ multiplex PCR; TCRdb lists only in-frame clones, some missing. The sample yields 50,000 to 75,000 clones, 75% to 90% seen once. The material sequenced was CD4+ or CD8+ T cells sorted from blood, taken in a trial of the OX40 agonist ivuxolimab. Source of these receptors: an adult with an advanced solid tumor such as melanoma, head and neck, liver or kidney cancer.

This clone was recorded a few times. This rearrangement joins TRBV10-1 to TRBJ1-2; possible D gene TRBD1, 5 bases. CDR1 WNHNN and CDR2 SYGVQD come from the germline V gene (reference sequence). The CDR3 extends over 13 amino acids. Trimming took 2 bases from V and 2 from J, leaving 6 bases between them. As DNA, the CDR3 is TGCGCCAGCAGTGAGGGGACGAACTATGGCTACACCTTC. This codes for CASSEGTNYGYTF.

J is TRBJ1-6 and V is TRBV19; 8 bases match TRBD1. The V segment lost 3 bases and the J segment 9 bases; nucleotides outside the gene matches: 4. This CDR3 contains 14 residues. Per germline, CDR1 LNHDA and CDR2 SQIVND (reference sequence). CDR3 residues: CASSMDREGSPLHF. The CDR3, as DNA: TGTGCCAGTAGTATGGACAGGGAGGGTTCACCCCTCCACTTT.

J is TRBJ2-5 and V is TRBV18; D unclear. Between the trimmed V and J ends, which lost 2 bases and 7 bases, there was a span of 20 bases. Per germline, CDR1 KGHSH and CDR2 LQKENI. This CDR3 is 16 amino acids long. The CDR3 loop reads CASSPRSERRLGTQYF. The CDR3 bases are TGTGCCAGCTCACCAAGGAGCGAGCGTCGATTGGGGACCCAGTACTTC.

The chain recombines TRBV11-1 with TRBJ2-2; 12 positions match TRBD2. CDR3 length equals 14 residues. Trimming at V came to 7 bases and at J to 9 bases, leaving 6 bases not matched to a gene. Germline-derived CDR1 and CDR2 are SGHAT and FQDESV (reference sequence). The CDR3 nucleotides read TGTGCCAGCACACCTAGCGGGGGGGCCTGGGAGCTGTTTTTT. It translates to CASTPSGGAWELFF.

V usage is TRBV18 and J usage is TRBJ2-6; D could derive from TRBD1 or TRBD2 (6 bases each). Trimming left V 2 bases short and J 2 bases short, with 13 bases between. CDR3 size: 17 residues. Germline lookup yields CDR1 KGHSH and CDR2 LQKENI. The CDR3 is CASSPGWGAAGANVLTF. CDR3 DNA sequence: TGTGCCAGCTCACCAGGTTGGGGGGCCGCTGGGGCCAACGTCCTGACTTTC.

V is TRBV7-9 and J is TRBJ1-5; 10 bases are a match to TRBD1. Germline V lookup: CDR1 SEHNR, CDR2 FQNEAQ (reference sequence). The CDR3 runs to 16 residues. The V and J ends lost 4 bases and 4 bases, in that order; junction bases with no gene match: 7. The CDR3 sequence is CASSSGTGVWNQPQHF. In DNA, the CDR3 is TGTGCCAGCAGCTCAGGGACAGGGGTTTGGAATCAGCCCCAGCATTTT.

V is TRBV19 and J is TRBJ2-3, with TRBD2 matching 12 bases. Germline V gene sequence: CDR1 LNHDA, CDR2 SQIVND (reference sequence). This CDR3 has 18 residues. V lost 4 bases to trimming and J lost 3 bases; unmatched junction nucleotides: 11. In DNA form, the CDR3 reads TGTGCCAGTAGTACTAGCGGGGGGGCCTGGTATGGTACAGATACGCAGTATTTT. Translated, it gives CASSTSGGAWYGTDTQYF. The entire variable domain, with the rest obtained from reference TRBV19 and TRBJ2-3, is as follows: DGGITQSPKYLFRKEGQNVTLSCEQNLNHDAMYWYRQDPGQGLRLIYYSQIVNDFQKGDIAEGYSVSREKKESFPLTVTSAQKNPTAFYLCASSTSGGAWYGTDTQYFGPGTRLTVL.

The chain carries TRBV15 and TRBJ2-2, with 7 bases lining up with TRBD1. This CDR3 is built from 15 residues. Trimming took 5 bases from V and 2 from J; bases not matched to a gene: 5. Per germline, CDR1 LNHNV and CDR2 YYDKDF (reference sequence). CDR3 nucleotide sequence: TGTGCCACCAGCGACCGGGACAGAAACACCGGGGAGCTGTTTTTT. Amino acids: CATSDRDRNTGELFF.

The chain is built from TRBV6-5 and TRBJ2-2; no clear D gene. Germline V gives CDR1 MNHEY, CDR2 SVGAGI. V lost 4 bases and J lost 1, with 10 bases in between. The CDR3 covers 15 residues. The CDR3 loop is CASSSPRWNTGELFF. Here the CDR3 DNA reads TGTGCCAGCAGTTCCCCTCGGTGGAACACCGGGGAGCTGTTTTTT.

J is TRBJ1-1 and V is TRBV11-2, with no clear D. Trimming pared 2 bases from V and 0 bases from J, leaving 10 bases between. CDR3 length equals 15 residues. The germline V gene encodes CDR1 SGHAT and CDR2 FQNNGV. The DNA for the CDR3 is TGTGCCAGCAGCTTAAACCCCGGGGTGAACACTGAAGCTTTCTTT. Translated: CASSLNPGVNTEAFF. The full variable domain, in which reference TRBV11-2 and TRBJ1-1 provide the parts outside the CDR3, is EAGVAQSPRYKIIEKRQSVAFWCNPISGHATLYWYQQILGQGPKLLIQFQNNGVVDDSQLPKDRFSAERLKGVDSTLKIQPAKLEDSAVYLCASSLNPGVNTEAFFGQGTRLTVV.

This clone was observed a single time. The gene calls are TRBV19 and TRBJ1-5; TRBD1 is a possible D gene (5 bases). Germline loops: CDR1 LNHDA, CDR2 SQIVND (reference sequence). V lost 5 bases and J lost 0, with 14 bases in between. The CDR3 spans 16 residues. CDR3 DNA sequence: TGTGCCAGTAGTGTCCAGGGAGCAGATAGCAATCAGCCCCAGCATTTT. Translating gives CASSVQGADSNQPQHF.

This sequence joins TRBV5-5 and TRBJ2-2; D possibly uses TRBD1 or TRBD2 (5 bases each). V lost 4 bases and J 2 bases, leaving 15 bases between the germline ends. The V gene's germline CDR1 is SGHKS and CDR2 YYEKEE (reference sequence). The CDR3 is 16 residues long. Here the CDR3 reads CASSPRGPVNTGELFF. As DNA, the CDR3 is TGTGCCAGCAGCCCCCGGGGACCTGTAAACACCGGGGAGCTGTTTTTT.

V is TRBV28 and J is TRBJ1-2; TRBD1 is a possible D gene (6 bases). There are 14 residues in the CDR3. Trimming pared 5 bases from V and 10 bases from J, leaving 20 bases between. CDR1 MDHEN and CDR2 SYDVKM come from the germline V gene. The CDR3 here is CASSPGQLFFVYTF. CDR3 nucleotide sequence: TGTGCCAGCAGTCCTGGACAGCTATTTTTCGTCTACACCTTC.

The genes are TRBV6-5 and TRBJ1-2, with D unclear. Germline V CDR1 and CDR2: MNHEY, SVGAGI. There are 15 residues in the CDR3. V was trimmed by 6 bases and J by 6 bases, leaving 20 bases between them. The CDR3 DNA follows: TGTGCCAGCAGCCGGAAGAAGGCCGGGCATCATGGCTACACCTTC. Translated: CASSRKKAGHHGYTF.

The chain uses TRBV28 and TRBJ1-2; TRBD1 matches at 8 bases. Germline-derived CDR1 and CDR2 are MDHEN and SYDVKM. The CDR3 is made up of 13 amino acids. V shed 5 bases and J 8 bases; nucleotides not matched to a gene: 7. The CDR3 nucleotides read TGTGCCAGCAGTCCCCAGGGGGCGCGGGGCTACACCTTC. Translated, it gives CASSPQGARGYTF.

This clone has a single count. The chain uses TRBV7-2 and TRBJ1-2; D might be TRBD1 (6 bases). V was trimmed by 8 bases and J by 8 bases, leaving 24 bases between them. Germline assignment: CDR1 SGHTA and CDR2 FQGNSA. CDR3 length equals 15 residues. The CDR3 here is CASVPGGGRWSGYTF. For the CDR3, the DNA is TGTGCCAGCGTACCCGGCGGGGGGCGTTGGTCGGGCTACACCTTC.

This chain joins TRBV4-1 and TRBJ1-2; no definite D call. The CDR3 has 15 amino acids. V lost 1 base and J lost 3, with 12 bases in between. Germline-derived CDR1 and CDR2 are MGHRA and YSYEKL. In DNA form, the CDR3 reads TGCGCCAGCAGCCAAGTGTTGGGCCCGTACTATGGCTACACCTTC. Translated, it gives CASSQVLGPYYGYTF.

This chain joins TRBV7-9 and TRBJ1-3, with D possibly being TRBD1 (5 bases). This CDR3 is 14 amino acids long. Trimming stripped 1 base from V and 4 bases from J, with 8 bases between. Germline CDR1 is SEHNR and CDR2 is FQNEAQ (reference sequence). Here the CDR3 reads CASSLGGDGNTIYF. CDR3 coding DNA: TGTGCCAGCAGCTTAGGAGGGGACGGAAACACCATATATTTT. Using reference TRBV7-9 and TRBJ1-3 for the parts outside the CDR3, the full variable domain is DTGVSQNPRHKITKRGQNVTFRCDPISEHNRLYWYRQTLGQGPEFLTYFQNEAQLEKSRLLSDRFSAERPKGSFSTLEIQRTEQGDSAMYLCASSLGGDGNTIYFGEGSWLTVV.

The chain employs TRBV2 and TRBJ1-5; D gene ambiguous. The V gene's germline CDR1 is SNHLY and CDR2 FYNNEI. This CDR3 comprises 15 residues. V shed 1 base and J shed 3 bases, with 10 bases lying between them. The CDR3 sequence: CASSEVNGNNQPQHF. CDR3 DNA sequence: TGTGCCAGCAGTGAAGTGAACGGTAACAATCAGCCCCAGCATTTT.

This rearrangement joins TRBV18 to TRBJ1-2; TRBD1 is a possible D gene (5 bases). The germline V gene encodes CDR1 KGHSH and CDR2 LQKENI. V lost 5 bases, J lost 4 bases, and 11 bases lay in between. This CDR3 comprises 13 residues. The CDR3 DNA sequence: TGTGCCAGCTCAGGGCAGGGCTTCTATGGCTACACCTTC. It is translated as CASSGQGFYGYTF.

This chain connects TRBV11-2 to TRBJ2-2; D call uncertain. V was shortened by 5 bases and J by 3 bases, with 13 bases between the two germline ends. Germline V gene lookup returns CDR1 SGHAT and CDR2 FQNNGV. The CDR3 has 15 amino acids. CDR3 amino acids: CASSPGRRYTGELFF. As DNA, the CDR3 is TGTGCCAGCAGCCCAGGTCGAAGGTACACCGGGGAGCTGTTTTTT. The entire variable domain, with the rest obtained from reference TRBV11-2 and TRBJ2-2, is as follows: EAGVAQSPRYKIIEKRQSVAFWCNPISGHATLYWYQQILGQGPKLLIQFQNNGVVDDSQLPKDRFSAERLKGVDSTLKIQPAKLEDSAVYLCASSPGRRYTGELFFGEGSRLTVL.

Comments on this clone: At one boundary the junction diverges from the germline segment, which might be a read error. The rearrangement joins TRBV18 to TRBJ1-1; the match to TRBD1 covers 7 bases. The V gene's germline CDR1 is KGHSH and CDR2 LQKENI. The CDR3 spans 15 residues. The CDR3 region has the DNA TGTGCCAGCTCACGCGCACAGGGGTTGAACGCTGAAGCTTTCTTT. Its translation is CASSRAQGLNAEAFF.